This entry lists 26 T cell receptor beta chains sequenced from one sample in a study of Ad26.COV2.S vaccination and SARS-CoV-2 variants (dated by TCRdb to the early 2020s). This sample's treatment or condition label indicates: roughly 18 received Ad26.COV2.S at low or high dose, single or two shots; roughly 5 received placebo; per-sample allocation not given. Repertoires of vaccine and placebo recipients were sequenced from samples taken on day 63 after the first injection. Preparation of the library involved the immunoSEQ multiplex PCR assay. TCRdb carries this immuneACCESS record with in-frame sequences only. Its versions omit some clonotypes, under half of them owing to an unresolved V gene in the studies checked, with the rest unexplained. The sample has 300,000 to 450,000 clones on record, around 84% of them singletons. The biggest ten clones account for 3.3% of the sample. The sequences come from peripheral blood, collected in a trial of Ad26.COV2.S vaccine versus placebo. The receptor source for this set is a person aged 18-65 years who received the Ad26.COV2.S COVID-19 vaccine or a placebo.

CDR3 loop: CASSLREGAVEQFF. In nucleotides, the CDR3 is TGCGCCAGCAGCTTGCGGGAGGGGGCTGTTGAGCAGTTCTTC. The chain carries TRBV5-1 and TRBJ2-1; D may be TRBD2 (8 bases). The CDR3 consists of 14 residues. Germline CDR1 SGHRS, CDR2 YFSETQ. Trimming took 1 base from V and 9 from J, leaving 14 bases between them.

In its sample, this clone was seen once. The rearrangement joins TRBV6-1 to TRBJ1-5, with 10 bases identical to TRBD1. The CDR3 sequence is 16 residues long. CDR1 is MNHNS and CDR2 is SASEGT in the germline V gene. J was trimmed by 4 bases and V by 4 bases; bases with no gene match: 7. The CDR3 DNA reads TGTGCCAGCAGTGCTCGGACAGGGGGTTGGAATCAGCCCCAGCATTTT. Amino acid sequence: CASSARTGGWNQPQHF.

This clone has a handful of counts. V and J are TRBV3-1 (or the pseudogene TRBV3-2) and TRBJ1-2; D remains ambiguous. Germline lookup yields CDR1 LGHDT and CDR2 YNNKEL (reference sequence). V lost 3 bases to trimming and J lost 8 bases, with 10 bases between them. The CDR3 consists of 12 residues. This CDR3 reads CASSQALRGYTF. CDR3 coding DNA: TGTGCCAGCAGCCAGGCGTTACGGGGCTACACCTTC.

This chain joins TRBV25-1 and TRBJ1-6, with TRBD1 matching over 8 bases. The germline CDR1 and CDR2 sequences are MGHDK and SYGVNS. V dropped 6 bases and J dropped 10; count of bases not matched to a gene: 5. The CDR3 has 13 residues. CDR3 coding DNA: TGTGCCAGCAGGGACAGGGTTGGGTCACCCCTCCACTTT. Encoded protein: CASRDRVGSPLHF.

The V gene is TRBV19, the J gene TRBJ2-5; 8 bases fit TRBD1. The CDR3 runs 17 residues. CDR1 and CDR2 from the germline V gene are LNHDA and SQIVND (reference sequence). J was trimmed by 5 bases and V by 3 bases; bases with no gene match: 14. CDR3 bases: TGTGCCAGTAGTATTCGTCTCGGACAGGGAGCCAGGGAGACCCAGTACTTC. Its protein product is CASSIRLGQGARETQYF.

This clone was seen only a few times. V is TRBV11-3 and J is TRBJ2-7; D possibly corresponds to TRBD1 (6 bases). The germline gives CDR1 SGHNT, CDR2 YENEEA. The germline V and J ends were trimmed by 5 bases and 6 bases, with 11 bases remaining between them. The CDR3 length is 12 residues. DNA for the CDR3: TGTGCCAGCAGCGCCTTAGGGGGCGAGCAGTACTTC. Its protein is CASSALGGEQYF.

The V and J genes are TRBV5-1 and TRBJ2-5; 9 positions agree with TRBD2. The length of the CDR3 is 15 residues. Germline loops: CDR1 SGHRS, CDR2 YFSETQ. V shed 1 base, J shed 4 bases, and the junction held 5 bases outside the gene matches. This chain's CDR3 is CASSLLAGEVETQYF. The CDR3 DNA is TGCGCCAGCAGCTTGTTAGCGGGAGAGGTAGAGACCCAGTACTTC.

The table lists this clone with a few counts. The J gene is TRBJ2-3, the V gene TRBV7-9, with TRBD2 matching 8 bases. Germline V lookup: CDR1 SEHNR, CDR2 FQNEAQ (reference sequence). With V trimmed by 2 bases and J by 6 bases, 13 bases remained unmatched. The CDR3 totals 17 residues. CDR3 in DNA: TGTGCCAGCAGCTTAATCCCCAGTGCGGGAGGACCTGATACGCAGTATTTT. It codes for CASSLIPSAGGPDTQYF.

The rearrangement links TRBV9 to TRBJ2-7; D remains unclear. In germline, CDR1 is SGDLS, CDR2 YYNGEE. The CDR3 extends over 13 amino acids. Trimming removed 0 bases from V and 3 bases from J, with 7 bases in between. The CDR3 protein is CASSVAIDYEQYF. In DNA form, the CDR3 reads TGTGCCAGCAGCGTAGCTATAGACTACGAGCAGTACTTC.

This chain connects TRBV20-1 to TRBJ2-5, with a possible D match to TRBD2 (7 bases). Germline V gene data show CDR1 as DFQATT and CDR2 as SNEGSKA (reference sequence). V was trimmed by 3 bases and J by 5 bases, leaving 19 bases between them. This CDR3 has 15 residues. CDR3 amino acids: CSASNSAGAPETQYF. As DNA, the CDR3 is TGCAGTGCTAGTAATTCGGCGGGGGCCCCGGAGACCCAGTACTTC.

V usage is TRBV28 and J usage is TRBJ1-4, with unresolved D. This CDR3 region has 14 residues. The germline gives CDR1 MDHEN, CDR2 SYDVKM. V was cut by 8 bases and J by 4 bases, with 14 bases left in between. CDR3 sequence (DNA): TGTGCCAGCTCTGCCCGGAACATTAATGAAAAACTGTTTTTT. This codes for CASSARNINEKLFF.

The rearrangement uses TRBV10-1 and TRBJ1-1; D is perhaps TRBD1 (5 bases). V was clipped by 2 bases and J by 0 bases, with 10 bases between them. The CDR3 is 15 amino acids. The germline gives CDR1 WNHNN, CDR2 SYGVQD (reference sequence). The CDR3 DNA is TGCGCCAGCAGTGAGAGGCGGGGACTGAACACTGAAGCTTTCTTT. Translating gives CASSERRGLNTEAFF.

The rearrangement links TRBV11-2 to TRBJ1-5, with 8 bases matching TRBD1. CDR3 size: 13 residues. With V trimmed by 5 bases and J by 5 bases, 2 bases remained unmatched. Germline V gives CDR1 SGHAT, CDR2 FQNNGV. CDR3 sequence (DNA): TGTGCCAGCAGCCCACAGGGGGATCAGCCCCAGCATTTT. It is translated as CASSPQGDQPQHF.

CDR3 in DNA: TGTGCCACCAGTGATATCAGGGGGAGGGAGACCCAGTACTTC. Translated, it gives CATSDIRGRETQYF. The chain links TRBV24-1 to TRBJ2-5, with D possibly being TRBD1 (7 bases). CDR1 and CDR2 (germline): KGHDR, SFDVKD. The CDR3 runs 14 residues. The V and J ends lost 3 bases and 5 bases respectively, with 12 bases between them.

The V gene is TRBV11-2, the J gene TRBJ2-5; D possibly corresponds to TRBD2 (6 bases). Germline CDR1 reads SGHAT; CDR2 reads FQNNGV. The V gene lost 5 bases and the J gene lost 5 bases, with 12 bases spanning the gap. The length of the CDR3 is 13 residues. Here the CDR3 DNA reads TGTGCCAGCAGCACGGGACTTGCGGAGACCCAGTACTTC. This encodes CASSTGLAETQYF.

The V and J genes are TRBV19 and TRBJ1-2; the D is unclear. The CDR3 runs to 14 residues. Trimming pared 5 bases from V and 0 bases from J, leaving 10 bases between. Germline V gives CDR1 LNHDA, CDR2 SQIVND (reference sequence). For the CDR3, the DNA is TGTGCCAGTAGTTTTCGTCTCCCTAACTATGGCTACACCTTC. Translated, it gives CASSFRLPNYGYTF.

The chain carries TRBV15 and TRBJ2-6, with TRBD2 as a possible D gene (6 bases). CDR3 length equals 14 residues. Germline values: CDR1 LNHNV, CDR2 YYDKDF (reference sequence). Trimming pared 5 bases from V and 4 bases from J, leaving 9 bases between. The CDR3 nucleotides are TGTGCCACCAGCCCACGGGGGGGGGCCAACGTCCTGACTTTC. This gives the protein CATSPRGGANVLTF. The variable domain in full, with the rest retrieved from reference TRBV15 and TRBJ2-6, is DAMVIQNPRYQVTQFGKPVTLSCSQTLNHNVMYWYQQKSSQAPKLLFHYYDKDFNNEADTPDNFQSRRPNTSFCFLDIRSPGLGDTAMYLCATSPRGGANVLTFGAGSRLTVL.

This chain joins TRBV19 and TRBJ1-5, with a possible D match to TRBD1 (5 bases). Trimming took off 0 bases at V and 3 bases at J, with 9 bases between the two ends. The CDR3 length is 15 residues. Germline V gives CDR1 LNHDA, CDR2 SQIVND (reference sequence). CDR3 residues: CASSIEDRFNQPQHF. Written as DNA, the CDR3 is TGTGCCAGTAGTATAGAAGACAGATTCAATCAGCCCCAGCATTTT.

This clone turned up a few times. This chain links TRBV3-1 (or the pseudogene TRBV3-2) with TRBJ2-7; D uncertain. Germline CDR1 and CDR2: LGHDT and YNNKEL (reference sequence). The V and J ends lost 3 bases and 4 bases respectively, with 10 bases between them. The CDR3 loop spans 13 amino acids. The CDR3 loop reads CASSQATAYEQYF. As DNA, the CDR3 is TGTGCCAGCAGCCAGGCCACGGCTTACGAGCAGTACTTC.

The chain recombines TRBV2 with TRBJ2-1; 12 bases are shared with TRBD2. Trimming took 8 bases from V and 4 from J; bases not matched to a gene: 3. The CDR3 runs to 14 residues. The germline gives CDR1 SNHLY, CDR2 FYNNEI. CDR3: CASGGLAGYNEQFF. CDR3 coding DNA: TGTGCCAGCGGTGGACTAGCGGGATACAATGAGCAGTTCTTC.

The chain uses TRBV2 and TRBJ2-7; 10 bases fit TRBD1. The length of the CDR3 is 14 residues. V shed 2 bases, J shed 3 bases, and the junction held 1 base outside the gene matches. CDR1 and CDR2 from the germline V gene are SNHLY and FYNNEI. The CDR3 DNA reads TGTGCCAGCAGTGAAAGGGACAGGGGCTACGAGCAGTACTTC. Residues: CASSERDRGYEQYF.

The rearrangement links TRBV30 to TRBJ1-3; D ambiguous. This CDR3 is 16 amino acids long. V was pared by 0 bases and J by 0 bases, with 12 bases between. CDR1 GTSNPN and CDR2 SVGIG come from the germline V gene (reference sequence). This CDR3 reads CAWSVRMRYSGNTIYF. DNA for the CDR3: TGTGCCTGGAGTGTACGGATGAGATACTCTGGAAACACCATATATTTT.

This chain's CDR3 is CASSFRTSGSYEQYF. The CDR3 nucleotides are TGTGCCAGCAGCTTTAGGACTAGCGGGAGCTACGAGCAGTACTTC. The chain has TRBV5-8 and TRBJ2-7; 13 bases align to TRBD2. The ends lost 2 bases at V and 3 bases at J; junction bases unmatched: 2. This CDR3 is built from 15 residues. Germline CDR1 SGHTS, CDR2 YDEGEE.

The V and J genes are TRBV5-1 and TRBJ2-1; D is perhaps TRBD2 (6 bases). The CDR3 consists of 14 residues. The V gene's germline CDR1 is SGHRS and CDR2 YFSETQ. V was cut by 5 bases and J by 0 bases, with 9 bases left in between. The CDR3 bases are TGCGCCAGCAGAATAGCGGACTCCTACAATGAGCAGTTCTTC. Its protein is CASRIADSYNEQFF. The variable domain in full, with the rest retrieved from reference TRBV5-1 and TRBJ2-1, is KAGVTQTPRYLIKTRGQQVTLSCSPISGHRSVSWYQQTPGQGLQFLFEYFSETQRNKGNFPGRFSGRQFSNSRSEMNVSTLELGDSALYLCASRIADSYNEQFFGPGTRLTVL.

In its sample, this clone was seen once. The chain recombines TRBV5-1 with TRBJ2-1, with TRBD1 identical over 8 bases. Germline assignment: CDR1 SGHRS and CDR2 YFSETQ. The CDR3 is made up of 13 amino acids. After removal of 3 bases from V and 9 bases from J, the junction contained 5 bases not matched to a gene. CDR3 amino acids: CASSSGQGGEQFF. CDR3 nucleotides: TGCGCCAGCAGCTCCGGACAGGGTGGTGAGCAGTTCTTC. Combining the CDR3 with reference TRBV5-1 and TRBJ2-1 gives the whole variable domain KAGVTQTPRYLIKTRGQQVTLSCSPISGHRSVSWYQQTPGQGLQFLFEYFSETQRNKGNFPGRFSGRQFSNSRSEMNVSTLELGDSALYLCASSSGQGGEQFFGPGTRLTVL.

The chain carries TRBV19 and TRBJ1-1; D gene uncertain. CDR3 length equals 15 residues. Germline CDR1 reads LNHDA; CDR2 reads SQIVND (reference sequence). V gave up 5 bases and J gave up 2 bases, with 15 bases separating them. CDR3 sequence reads: CASSLRTEPNTEAFF. The CDR3 DNA is TGTGCCAGTAGTCTACGGACGGAACCTAACACTGAAGCTTTCTTT.